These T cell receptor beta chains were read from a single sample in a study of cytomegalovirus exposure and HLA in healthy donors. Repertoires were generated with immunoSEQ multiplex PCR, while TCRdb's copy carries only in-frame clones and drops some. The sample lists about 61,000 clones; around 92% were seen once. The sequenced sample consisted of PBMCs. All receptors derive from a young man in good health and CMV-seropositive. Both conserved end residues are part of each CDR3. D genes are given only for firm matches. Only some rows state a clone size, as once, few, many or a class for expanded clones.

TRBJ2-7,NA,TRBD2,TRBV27,TGTGCCAGCAGCAACAAACGGAGCGGGAATTCCTACGAGCAGTACTTC,CASSNKRSGNSYEQYF
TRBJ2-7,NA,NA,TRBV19,TGTGCCAGTAGTATAGAGGGAGCGGAGTTACCCTACGAGCAGTACTTC,CASSIEGAELPYEQYF
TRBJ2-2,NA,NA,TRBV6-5,TGTGCCAGCAGCTTTGACACGAACACCGGGGAGCTGTTTTTT,CASSFDTNTGELFF
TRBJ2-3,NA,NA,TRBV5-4,TGTGCCAGCAGCTTGGAGGCGGCAGATACGCAGTATTTT,CASSLEAADTQYF
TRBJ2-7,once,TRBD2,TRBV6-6,TGTGCCAGCAGTTACAAGGCGGGAGCGGATTACTACGAGCAGTACTTC,CASSYKAGADYYEQYF
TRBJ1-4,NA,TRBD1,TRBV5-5,TGTGCCAGCAGCTTGGGGACAGGGCGCGAAAAACTGTTTTTT,CASSLGTGREKLFF
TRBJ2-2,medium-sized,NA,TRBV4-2,TGTGCCAGCAGCCAAGATACGGTAGCTTCGAACACCGGGGAGCTGTTTTTT,CASSQDTVASNTGELFF
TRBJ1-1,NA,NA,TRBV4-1,TGCGCCAGCAGCCAACCCCTCAAAGGACATGGAGTAGCTTTCTTT,CASSQPLKGHGVAFF
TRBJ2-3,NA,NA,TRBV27,TGTGCCAGCAGTTTAAGCGGAGGCGGGTCGACCACAGATACGCAGTATTTT,CASSLSGGGSTTDTQYF
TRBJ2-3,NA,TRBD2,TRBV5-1,TGCGCCAGCAGCTCCTCCTCGGGGAGGGTGGTAGGAGATACGCAGTATTTT,CASSSSSGRVVGDTQYF
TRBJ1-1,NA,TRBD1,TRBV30,TGTGCCTGGAGTGTAGGGACAGGGTCTGAAGCTTTCTTT,CAWSVGTGSEAFF
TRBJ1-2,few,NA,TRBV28,TGTGCCAGCCCCCCGCCGATAGCGTATGGCTACACCTTC,CASPPPIAYGYTF
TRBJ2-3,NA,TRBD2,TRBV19,TGTGCCAGTAGTATAGGATGGACTAGCGGGAGCACAGATACGCAGTATTTT,CASSIGWTSGSTDTQYF
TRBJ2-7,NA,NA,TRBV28,TGTGCCAGCAGTTTATCCCGTCTAGGAGCCCCCTACGAGCAGTACTTC,CASSLSRLGAPYEQYF
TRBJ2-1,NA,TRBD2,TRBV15,TGTGCCACCAGCGACTGGACTAGCGGCAACTATGAGCAGTTCTTC,CATSDWTSGNYEQFF
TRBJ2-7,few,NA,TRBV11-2,TGTGCCAGCAGCCCAGAGGCGGGTCCGAGCTCCTACGAGCAGTACTTC,CASSPEAGPSSYEQYF
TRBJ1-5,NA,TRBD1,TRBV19,TGTGCCAGTAGTATAGCAGGGACAGGGCAAGCCCCCCAGCATTTT,CASSIAGTGQAPQHF
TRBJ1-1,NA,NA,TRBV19,TGTGCCAGTACCTATTTGGGACTCAAGAACACTGAAGCTTTCTTT,CASTYLGLKNTEAFF
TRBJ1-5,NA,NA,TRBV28,TGTGCCAGCAGCGGGACACCATCTAGCAATCAGCCCCAGCATTTT,CASSGTPSSNQPQHF
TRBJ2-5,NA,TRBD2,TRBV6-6,TGTGCCAGCAGTTACGGAGCGGGAGGGAGTGAGACCCAGTACTTC,CASSYGAGGSETQYF
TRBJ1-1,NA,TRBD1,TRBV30,TGTGCCTGCTGGGGACAGGGAACGACTGAAGCTTTCTTT,CACWGQGTTEAFF
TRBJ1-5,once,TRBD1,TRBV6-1,TGTGCCAGCAGCCCCACAGGGGGTAAGCCCCAGCATTTT,CASSPTGGKPQHF
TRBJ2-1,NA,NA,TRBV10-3,TGTGCCATTTCTAGATCGACTAGCTCCTACAATGAGCAGTTCTTC,CAISRSTSSYNEQFF
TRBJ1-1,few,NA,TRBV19,TGTGCCAGTAGAGGGGTCACTGAAGCTTTCTTT,CASRGVTEAFF
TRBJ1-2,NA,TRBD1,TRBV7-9,TGTGCCAGCAGCTTAGCAGGGGGCGCGTTTGGCTACACCTTC,CASSLAGGAFGYTF
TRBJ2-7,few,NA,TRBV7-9,TGTGCCAGCAGCGCAACTAGTTCCGAGCAGTACTTC,CASSATSSEQYF
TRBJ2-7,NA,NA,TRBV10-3,TGTGCCATCAGTGAGTCTAGGGTTGGGGCGGCCTCCAGGGTATACGAGCAGTACTTC,CAISESRVGAASRVYEQYF
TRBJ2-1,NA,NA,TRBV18,TGTGCCAGCTCACCACCCAGGGGCGGCTCCTACAATGAGCAGTTCTTC,CASSPPRGGSYNEQFF
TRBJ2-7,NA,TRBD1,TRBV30,TGTGCCTGGAGTGGGGACAGGGAATTGGAGCAGTACTTC,CAWSGDRELEQYF
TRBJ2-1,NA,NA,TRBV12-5,TGTGCTAGTGGTCCAGGACGACTAACCGGGCAGTTCTTC,CASGPGRLTGQFF
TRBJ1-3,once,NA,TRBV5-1,TGCGCCAGCAGCTGGGAGCTAAGCCGAGGGAGAAACACCATATATTTT,CASSWELSRGRNTIYF
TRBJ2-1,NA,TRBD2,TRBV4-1,TGCGCCAGCAGCCCCCGAGGGACTAGCGGGAGCTTGAATGAGCAGTTCTTC,CASSPRGTSGSLNEQFF
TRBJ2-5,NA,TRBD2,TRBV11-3,TGTGCCAGCAGCCAAGGGCGGGAGTGGGGAGAGACCCAGTACTTC,CASSQGREWGETQYF
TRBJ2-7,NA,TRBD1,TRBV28,TGTGCCAGCAGTTTGGGGACAGGGGACTCCTACGAGCAGTACTTC,CASSLGTGDSYEQYF
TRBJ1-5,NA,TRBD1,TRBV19,TGTGCCAGTAGTATTCCGGGGACAGGGGAAGGGAATAGCAATCAGCCCCAGCATTTT,CASSIPGTGEGNSNQPQHF
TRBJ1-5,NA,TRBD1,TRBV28,TGTGCCAGCACCGACAGGGGAAGTAATCAGCCCCAGCATTTT,CASTDRGSNQPQHF
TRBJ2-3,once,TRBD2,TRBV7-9,TGTGCCAGCAGCTCTAGCACTAGCGGGAGGTCAGATACGCAGTATTTT,CASSSSTSGRSDTQYF
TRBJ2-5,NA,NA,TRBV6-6,TGTGCCTCGCAAAGGGGGGAGACCCAGTACTTC,CASQRGETQYF
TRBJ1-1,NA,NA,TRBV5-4,TGTGCCAGCAGCCTCGACAGATTGAACACTGAAGCTTTCTTT,CASSLDRLNTEAFF
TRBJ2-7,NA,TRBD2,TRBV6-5,TGTGCCAGCAGTTCACTGCCGACTAGCGCATCATACGAGCAGTACTTC,CASSSLPTSASYEQYF
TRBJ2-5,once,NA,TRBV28,TGTGCCAGCAGAAAAGGCGGGACAGACAAAGAGACCCAGTACTTC,CASRKGGTDKETQYF
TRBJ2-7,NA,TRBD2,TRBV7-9,TGTGCCAGCAGCTTGGAGGGACTAGCGGGAAACGAGCAGTACTTC,CASSLEGLAGNEQYF
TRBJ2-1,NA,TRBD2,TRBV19,TGTGCCAGTAGTTCCGGAGGGACTAGCGGGAGACGGCAGTTCTTC,CASSSGGTSGRRQFF
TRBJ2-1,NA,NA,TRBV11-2,TGTGCCAGCGAGGGGGGGGGCTCCTACAATGAGCAGTTCTTC,CASEGGGSYNEQFF
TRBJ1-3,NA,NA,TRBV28,TGTGCCAGCAGCCTGACGACAGAAACTGGAAACACCATATATTTT,CASSLTTETGNTIYF
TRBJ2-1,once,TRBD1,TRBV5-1,TGCGCCAGCAGCTTGGTGACAGGGGTAAGAAGCAATGAGCAGTTCTTC,CASSLVTGVRSNEQFF
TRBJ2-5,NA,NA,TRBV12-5,TGTGCTAGTGGTTTGGTACTCGATAGGAGGCAAGAGACCCAGTACTTC,CASGLVLDRRQETQYF
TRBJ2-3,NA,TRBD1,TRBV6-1,TGTGCCAGCTATAGGGACAGGGAAATTCCAGATACGCAGTATTTT,CASYRDREIPDTQYF
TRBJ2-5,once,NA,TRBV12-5,TGTGCTAGTGGTTTACGGCTAGCTTTCTCTGCTCAGGAGACCCAGTACTTC,CASGLRLAFSAQETQYF
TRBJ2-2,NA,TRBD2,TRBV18,TGTGCCAGCTCACCGGTAGTAGCGGGGAACACCGGGGAGCTGTTTTTT,CASSPVVAGNTGELFF
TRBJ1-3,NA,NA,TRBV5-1,TGCGCCAGCAGCCCTGGCGGGGCTTCAGGAAACACCATATATTTT,CASSPGGASGNTIYF
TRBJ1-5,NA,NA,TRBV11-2,TGTGCCAGCAGCTTAGGGCCATGGAGCAATCAGCCCCAGCATTTT,CASSLGPWSNQPQHF
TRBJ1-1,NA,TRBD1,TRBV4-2,TGTGCCAGCAGCCAAGATTGGTGGGGGACAGGGGGGAAGACTGAAGCTTTCTTT,CASSQDWWGTGGKTEAFF
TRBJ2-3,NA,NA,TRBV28,TGTGCCAGCAGTTTTAAATCAGATACGCAGTATTTT,CASSFKSDTQYF
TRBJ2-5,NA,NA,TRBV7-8,TGTGCCAGCAGCTTACTAGCGACCCAAGAGACCCAGTACTTC,CASSLLATQETQYF
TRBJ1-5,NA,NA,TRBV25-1,TGTGCCAGCAGTGCTCACGACGGAGGGACTCAGCCCCAGCATTTT,CASSAHDGGTQPQHF
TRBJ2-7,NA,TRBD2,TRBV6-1,TGTGCCAGCAGTGAAGGGACTAGCGGGAGTTACGAGCAGTACTTC,CASSEGTSGSYEQYF